This TCR beta chain was found in a study of neoadjuvant anti-PD-1 for oral cavity cancer. The sample's time point: after neoadjuvant nivolumab, at surgical resection. V shed 1 base and J 5 bases; nucleotides not matched to a gene: 5. The CDR3 sequence is 14 residues long. CDR1 SGHRS and CDR2 YFSETQ come from the germline V gene. TCRdb's table, derived via immunoSEQ multiplex PCR, lists solely in-frame clones and lacks some. The data hold more than 13,000 clones, with 75% observed a single time. This material consisted of PBMCs, taken after nivolumab (anti-PD-1) treatment. The rearrangement uses TRBV5-1 and TRBJ2-7, with 8 bases aligning to TRBD1. The sequence derives from a person aged 40 to 85 with oral cavity squamous cell carcinoma. The CDR3 protein is CASSLNRGYNEQYF. The CDR3 nucleotides read TGCGCCAGCAGCTTGAACAGGGGGTACAACGAGCAGTACTTC.